This TCR beta chain comes out of a study of cytomegalovirus exposure and HLA in healthy donors. This clone was observed a few times. The PCR made use of 60 Vbeta and 13 Jbeta primers. TCRdb keeps only in-frame clones here, not all; method: immunoSEQ multiplex PCR. The data show approximately 41,000 clones, with 65% to 85% seen just once and under 3% held by the top ten. Sequencing was carried out using PBMCs. The receptor was derived from a man aged 45 to 65 in good health and CMV-seronegative.

The CDR3 DNA follows: TGTGCCAGCAGTCTAAGTCGGCCGGGACTAGCGGGATTGTCGGCAGATACGCAGTATTTT. It encodes CASSLSRPGLAGLSADTQYF. The genes are TRBV28 and TRBJ2-3; 13 bases agree with TRBD2. The V segment lost 5 bases and the J segment 4 bases; nucleotides outside the gene matches: 18. Germline V gene data show CDR1 as MDHEN and CDR2 as SYDVKM. The CDR3 has 20 residues.